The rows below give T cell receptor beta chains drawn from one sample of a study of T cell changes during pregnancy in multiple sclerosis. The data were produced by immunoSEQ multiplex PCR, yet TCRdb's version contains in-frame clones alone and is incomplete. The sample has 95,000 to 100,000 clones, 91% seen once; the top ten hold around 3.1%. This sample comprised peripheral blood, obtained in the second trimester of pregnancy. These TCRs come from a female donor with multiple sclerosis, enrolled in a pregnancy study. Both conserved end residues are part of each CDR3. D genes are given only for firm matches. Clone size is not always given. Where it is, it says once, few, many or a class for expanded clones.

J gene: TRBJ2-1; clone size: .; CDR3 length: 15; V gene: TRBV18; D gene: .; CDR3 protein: CASSPPRGSTNEQFF; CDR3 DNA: TGTGCCAGCTCACCTCCCCGGGGTAGCACCAATGAGCAGTTCTTC
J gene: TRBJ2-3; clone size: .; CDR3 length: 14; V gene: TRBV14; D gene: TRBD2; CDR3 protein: CASSHSSGTRTQYF; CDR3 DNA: TGTGCCAGCAGCCATTCCTCCGGGACTAGGACGCAGTATTTT
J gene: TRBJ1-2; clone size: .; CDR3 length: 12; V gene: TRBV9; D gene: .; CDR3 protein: CASSGTPYGYTF; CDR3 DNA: TGTGCCAGCAGCGGTACACCCTATGGCTACACCTTC
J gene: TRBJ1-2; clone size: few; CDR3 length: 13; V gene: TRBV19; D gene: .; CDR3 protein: CASSIWGGYGYTF; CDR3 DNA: TGTGCCAGTAGTATCTGGGGGGGCTATGGCTACACCTTC
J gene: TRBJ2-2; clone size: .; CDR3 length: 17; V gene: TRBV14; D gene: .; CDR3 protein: CASSPGNDLVIAGELFF; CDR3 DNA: TGTGCCAGCAGCCCCGGTAACGACTTGGTCATCGCCGGGGAGCTGTTTTTT
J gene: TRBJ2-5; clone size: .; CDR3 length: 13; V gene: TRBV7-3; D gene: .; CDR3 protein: CASSLGGPGAQYF; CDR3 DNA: TGTGCCAGCAGCTTAGGCGGCCCGGGGGCCCAGTACTTC
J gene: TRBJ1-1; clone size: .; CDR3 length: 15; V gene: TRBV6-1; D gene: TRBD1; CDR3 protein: CASSVGTGRVTEAFF; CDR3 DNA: TGTGCCAGCAGTGTGGGGACAGGGAGAGTCACTGAAGCTTTCTTT
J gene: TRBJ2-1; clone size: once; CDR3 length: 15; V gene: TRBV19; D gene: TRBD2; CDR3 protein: CASSIFAGGPIEQFF; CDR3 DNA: TGTGCCAGTAGTATCTTTGCGGGAGGGCCTATTGAGCAGTTCTTC
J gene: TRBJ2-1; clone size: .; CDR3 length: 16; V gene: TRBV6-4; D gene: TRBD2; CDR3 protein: CASSVDGGSSYNEQFF; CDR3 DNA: TGTGCCAGCAGTGTAGACGGGGGGAGCTCCTACAATGAGCAGTTCTTC
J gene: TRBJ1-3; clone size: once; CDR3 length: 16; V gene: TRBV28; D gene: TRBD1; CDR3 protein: CASTLTGAPSGNTIYF; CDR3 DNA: TGTGCCAGCACTTTGACAGGGGCCCCCTCTGGAAACACCATATATTTT
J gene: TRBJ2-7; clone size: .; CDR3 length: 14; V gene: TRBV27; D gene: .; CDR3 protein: CASSLTWGPYEQYF; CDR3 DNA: TGTGCCAGCAGTTTAACATGGGGGCCCTACGAGCAGTACTTC
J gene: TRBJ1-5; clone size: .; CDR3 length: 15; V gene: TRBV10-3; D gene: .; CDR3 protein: CAISEGVDKNQPQHF; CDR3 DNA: TGTGCCATCAGTGAAGGGGTGGATAAAAATCAGCCCCAGCATTTT
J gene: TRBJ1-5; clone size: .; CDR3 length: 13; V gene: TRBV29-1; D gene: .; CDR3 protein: CSVQQGPNQPQHF; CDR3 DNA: TGCAGCGTTCAACAGGGCCCCAATCAGCCCCAGCATTTT
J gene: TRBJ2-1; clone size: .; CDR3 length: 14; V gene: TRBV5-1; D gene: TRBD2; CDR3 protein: CASSYGTTQNEQFF; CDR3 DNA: TGCGCCAGCAGCTACGGGACTACCCAAAATGAGCAGTTCTTC
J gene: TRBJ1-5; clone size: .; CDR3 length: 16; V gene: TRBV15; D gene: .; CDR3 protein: CATSRDLVQDNQPQHF; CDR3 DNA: TGTGCCACCAGCAGAGATCTAGTACAGGACAATCAGCCCCAGCATTTT
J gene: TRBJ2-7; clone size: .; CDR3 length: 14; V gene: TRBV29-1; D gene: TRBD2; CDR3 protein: CSARRTSGNYEQYF; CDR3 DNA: TGCAGCGCGCGACGGACTAGCGGGAACTACGAGCAGTACTTC
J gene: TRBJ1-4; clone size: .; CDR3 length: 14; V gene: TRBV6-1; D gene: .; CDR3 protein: CASILGAENEKLFF; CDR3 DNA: TGTGCCAGCATCCTAGGGGCGGAAAATGAAAAACTGTTTTTT
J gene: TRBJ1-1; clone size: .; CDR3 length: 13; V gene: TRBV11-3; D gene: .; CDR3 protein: CASSQHWNTEAFF; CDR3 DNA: TGTGCCAGCAGCCAACATTGGAACACTGAAGCTTTCTTT
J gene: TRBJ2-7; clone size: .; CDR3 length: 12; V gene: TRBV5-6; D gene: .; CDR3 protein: CASSFGEVEQYF; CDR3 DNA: TGTGCCAGCAGCTTCGGGGAGGTAGAGCAGTACTTC
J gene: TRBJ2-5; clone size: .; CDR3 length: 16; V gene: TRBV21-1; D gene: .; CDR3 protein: CASPPLAGVHLETQYF; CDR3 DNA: TGTGCCAGCCCGCCTCTAGCGGGAGTACACCTAGAGACCCAGTACTTC
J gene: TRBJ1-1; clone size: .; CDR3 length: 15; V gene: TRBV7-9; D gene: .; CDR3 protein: CASRPTSGINTEAFF; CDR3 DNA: TGTGCCAGCAGGCCTACCTCAGGGATTAACACTGAAGCTTTCTTT
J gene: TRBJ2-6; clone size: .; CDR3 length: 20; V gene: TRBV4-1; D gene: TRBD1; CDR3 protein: CASSQAADGTAQSGANVLTF; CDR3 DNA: TGCGCCAGCAGCCAAGCGGCCGACGGGACAGCTCAATCTGGGGCCAACGTCCTGACTTTC
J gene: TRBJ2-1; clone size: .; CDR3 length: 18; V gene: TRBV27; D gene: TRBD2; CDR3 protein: CASSLLRTGLAGGGEQFF; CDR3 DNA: TGTGCCAGCAGTTTGCTCCGGACGGGACTAGCGGGAGGGGGTGAGCAGTTCTTC
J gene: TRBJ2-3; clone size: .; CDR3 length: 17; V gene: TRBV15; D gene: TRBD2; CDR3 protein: CATSRDFRTSRGDTQYF; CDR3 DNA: TGTGCCACCAGCAGAGATTTCCGGACTAGTCGGGGGGATACGCAGTATTTT
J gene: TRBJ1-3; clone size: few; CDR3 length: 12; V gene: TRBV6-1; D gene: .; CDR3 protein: CASRDDSYTIYF; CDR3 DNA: TGTGCCAGCAGGGACGACAGCTACACCATATATTTT
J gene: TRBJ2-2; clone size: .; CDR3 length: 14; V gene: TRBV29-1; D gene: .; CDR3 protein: CSGKGWRGTGELFF; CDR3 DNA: TGCAGCGGGAAGGGGTGGAGGGGCACCGGGGAGCTGTTTTTT
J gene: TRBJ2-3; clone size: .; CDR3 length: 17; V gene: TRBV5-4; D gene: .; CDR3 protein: CASSTPSGRARTDTQYF; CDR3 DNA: TGTGCCAGCAGCACCCCTTCCGGCAGGGCGAGGACAGATACGCAGTATTTT
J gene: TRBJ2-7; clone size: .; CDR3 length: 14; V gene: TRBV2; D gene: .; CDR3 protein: CASSVGQGGGEQYF; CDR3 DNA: TGTGCCAGCAGCGTCGGACAGGGCGGGGGCGAGCAGTACTTC
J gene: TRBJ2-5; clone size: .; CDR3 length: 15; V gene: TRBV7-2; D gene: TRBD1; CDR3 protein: CASSRGTGRGETQYF; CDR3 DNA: TGTGCCAGCAGCAGAGGGACAGGGAGGGGGGAGACCCAGTACTTC
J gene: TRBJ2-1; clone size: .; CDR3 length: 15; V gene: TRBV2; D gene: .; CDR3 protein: CASSVLGSSYNEQFF; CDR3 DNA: TGTGCCAGCAGTGTCCTAGGGAGCTCCTACAATGAGCAGTTCTTC
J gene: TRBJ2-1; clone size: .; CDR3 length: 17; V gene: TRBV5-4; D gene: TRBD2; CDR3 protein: CASSPRTSRISYNEQFF; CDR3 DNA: TGTGCCAGCAGCCCCAGGACTAGCCGCATCTCCTACAATGAGCAGTTCTTC
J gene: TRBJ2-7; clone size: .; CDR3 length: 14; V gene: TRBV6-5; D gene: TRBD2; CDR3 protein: CASRTTSGTYEQYF; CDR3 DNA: TGTGCCAGCAGGACGACTAGCGGTACCTACGAGCAGTACTTC
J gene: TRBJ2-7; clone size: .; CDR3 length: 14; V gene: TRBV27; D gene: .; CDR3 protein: CASSPSRFSYEQYF; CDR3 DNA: TGTGCCAGCTCACCTAGCCGTTTCTCCTACGAGCAGTACTTC
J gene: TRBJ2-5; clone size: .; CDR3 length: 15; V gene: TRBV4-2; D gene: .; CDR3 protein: CASSPGQPGKETQYF; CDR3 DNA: TGTGCCAGCAGCCCGGGACAACCAGGAAAAGAGACCCAGTACTTC
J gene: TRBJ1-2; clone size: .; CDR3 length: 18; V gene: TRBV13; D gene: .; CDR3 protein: CASSLGVSWASPSRGYTF; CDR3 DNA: TGTGCCAGCAGCTTAGGAGTCTCCTGGGCCTCTCCCTCAAGGGGCTACACCTTC
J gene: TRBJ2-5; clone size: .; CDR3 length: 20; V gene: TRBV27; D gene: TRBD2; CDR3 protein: CASSSFYSGTSGSLQETQYF; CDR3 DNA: TGTGCCAGCAGTTCTTTTTACTCCGGGACTAGCGGGAGTCTCCAGGAGACCCAGTACTTC
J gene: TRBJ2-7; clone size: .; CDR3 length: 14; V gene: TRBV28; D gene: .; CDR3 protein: CASSRPGGSYEQYF; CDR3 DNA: TGTGCCAGCAGCCGTCCCGGCGGTTCCTACGAGCAGTACTTC
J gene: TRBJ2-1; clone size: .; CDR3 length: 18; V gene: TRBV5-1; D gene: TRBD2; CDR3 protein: CASSSRLAGGSVFSEQFF; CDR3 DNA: TGCGCCAGCAGCTCCAGACTAGCGGGAGGGTCAGTATTCAGTGAGCAGTTCTTC
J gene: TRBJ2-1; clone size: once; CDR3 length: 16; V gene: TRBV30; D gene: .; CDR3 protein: CAWRPGVLPTYNEQFF; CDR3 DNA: TGTGCCTGGAGACCAGGGGTCCTTCCCACCTACAATGAGCAGTTCTTC
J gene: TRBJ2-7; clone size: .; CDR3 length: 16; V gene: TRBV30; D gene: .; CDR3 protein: CAWRALRPSAAYEQYF; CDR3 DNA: TGTGCCTGGAGAGCCCTTAGACCTAGCGCTGCCTACGAGCAGTACTTC
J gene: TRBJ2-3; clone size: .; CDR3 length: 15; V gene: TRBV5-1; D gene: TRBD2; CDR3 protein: CASSFSGIRTDTQYF; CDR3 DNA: TGCGCCAGCAGCTTTAGCGGGATTCGGACAGATACGCAGTATTTT
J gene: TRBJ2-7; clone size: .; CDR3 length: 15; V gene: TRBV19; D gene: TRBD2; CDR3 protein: CASSMLAGGTYEQYF; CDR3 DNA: TGTGCCAGTAGTATGTTAGCGGGAGGGACCTACGAGCAGTACTTC
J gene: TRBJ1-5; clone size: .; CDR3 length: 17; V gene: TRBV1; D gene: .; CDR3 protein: CTSSQEKTAYSNQPQHF; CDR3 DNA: TGCACCAGCAGCCAAGAAAAGACAGCTTATAGCAATCAGCCCCAGCATTTT
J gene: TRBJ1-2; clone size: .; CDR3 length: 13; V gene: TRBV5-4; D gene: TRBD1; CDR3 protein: CASSLADRDGYTF; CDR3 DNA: TGTGCCAGCAGCTTGGCGGACAGGGATGGCTACACCTTC
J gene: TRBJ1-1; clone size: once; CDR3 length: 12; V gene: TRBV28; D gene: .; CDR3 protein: CASSLRGTEAFF; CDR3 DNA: TGTGCCAGCAGTTTAAGGGGTACTGAAGCTTTCTTT
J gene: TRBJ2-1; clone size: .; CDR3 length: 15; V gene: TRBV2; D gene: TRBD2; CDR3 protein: CASAYSGLINNEQFF; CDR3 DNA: TGTGCCAGCGCTTATAGCGGGCTTATAAACAATGAGCAGTTCTTC
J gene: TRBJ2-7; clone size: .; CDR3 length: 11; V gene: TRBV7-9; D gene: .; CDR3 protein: CASSLFDEQYF; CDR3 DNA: TGTGCCAGCTCCCTCTTCGACGAGCAGTACTTC
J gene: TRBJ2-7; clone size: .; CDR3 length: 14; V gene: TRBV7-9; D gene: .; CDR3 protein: CASSLGWTAYEQYF; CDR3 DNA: TGTGCCAGCAGCTTAGGCTGGACAGCGTACGAGCAGTACTTC
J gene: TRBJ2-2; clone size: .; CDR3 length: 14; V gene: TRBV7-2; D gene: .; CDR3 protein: CASSFKRFAGELFF; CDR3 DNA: TGTGCCAGCAGCTTTAAGAGGTTTGCCGGGGAGCTGTTTTTT
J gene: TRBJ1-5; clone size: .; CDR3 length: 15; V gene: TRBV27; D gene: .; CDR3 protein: CASSSETGSNQPQHF; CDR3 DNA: TGTGCCAGCAGTTCCGAGACGGGTAGCAATCAGCCCCAGCATTTT
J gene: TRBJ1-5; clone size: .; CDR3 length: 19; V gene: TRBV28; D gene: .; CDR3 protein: CASRSDAIPGGISNQPQHF; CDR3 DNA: TGTGCCAGCAGATCCGACGCAATACCGGGGGGCATAAGCAATCAGCCCCAGCATTTT
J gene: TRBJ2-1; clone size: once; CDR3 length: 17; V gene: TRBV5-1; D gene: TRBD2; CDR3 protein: CASSGGLAGGRYNEQFF; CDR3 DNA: TGCGCCAGCAGCGGGGGACTAGCGGGAGGTAGATACAATGAGCAGTTCTTC
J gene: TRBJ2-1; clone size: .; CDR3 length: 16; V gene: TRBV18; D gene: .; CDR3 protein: CASSPGGGKAVDEQFF; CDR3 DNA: TGTGCCAGCTCACCGGGAGGCGGGAAGGCAGTCGACGAGCAGTTCTTC
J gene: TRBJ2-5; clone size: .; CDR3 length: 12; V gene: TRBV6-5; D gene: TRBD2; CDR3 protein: CAAREGEKTQYF; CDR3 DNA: TGTGCCGCGAGGGAGGGAGAGAAGACCCAGTACTTC
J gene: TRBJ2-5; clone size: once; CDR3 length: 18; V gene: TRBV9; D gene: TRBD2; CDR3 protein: CASSVATEASGMRETQYF; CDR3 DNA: TGTGCCAGCAGCGTAGCTACAGAGGCTAGCGGGATGAGGGAGACCCAGTACTTC
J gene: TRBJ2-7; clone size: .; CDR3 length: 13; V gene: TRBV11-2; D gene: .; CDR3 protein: CASSRDTSYEQYF; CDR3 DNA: TGTGCCAGCAGCCGGGACACCTCCTACGAGCAGTACTTC
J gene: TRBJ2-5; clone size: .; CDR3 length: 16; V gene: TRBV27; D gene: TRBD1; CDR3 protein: CASSPGTGSPKETQYF; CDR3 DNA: TGTGCCAGCAGTCCCGGGACAGGGTCTCCTAAAGAGACCCAGTACTTC
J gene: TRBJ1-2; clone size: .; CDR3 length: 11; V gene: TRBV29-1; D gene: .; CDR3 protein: CSVGDSYGYTF; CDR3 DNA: TGCAGCGTTGGAGACAGCTATGGCTACACCTTC
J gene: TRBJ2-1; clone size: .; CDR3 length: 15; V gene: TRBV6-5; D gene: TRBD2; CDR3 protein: CASSYGLAGEFEQFF; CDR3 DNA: TGTGCCAGCAGTTATGGACTAGCGGGAGAATTTGAGCAGTTCTTC
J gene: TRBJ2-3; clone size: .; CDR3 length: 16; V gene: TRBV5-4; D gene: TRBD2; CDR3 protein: CASSLGAGGDTDTQYF; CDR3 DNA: TGTGCCAGCAGCTTGGGGGCGGGAGGGGACACAGATACGCAGTATTTT